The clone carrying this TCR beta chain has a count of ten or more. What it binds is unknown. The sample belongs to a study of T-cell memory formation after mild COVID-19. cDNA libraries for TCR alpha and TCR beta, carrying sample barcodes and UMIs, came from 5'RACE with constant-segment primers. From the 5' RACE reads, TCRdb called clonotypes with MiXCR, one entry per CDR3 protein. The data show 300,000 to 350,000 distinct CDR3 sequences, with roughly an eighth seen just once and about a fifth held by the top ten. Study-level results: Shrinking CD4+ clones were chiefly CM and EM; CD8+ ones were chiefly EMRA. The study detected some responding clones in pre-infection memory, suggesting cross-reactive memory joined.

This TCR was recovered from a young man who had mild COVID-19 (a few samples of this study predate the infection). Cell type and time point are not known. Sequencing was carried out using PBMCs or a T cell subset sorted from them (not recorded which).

The CDR3 DNA reads TGTGCCACCAGTGATCGTGCGGGGGGCCCGAAAGAGACCCAGTACTTC. Translated: CATSDRAGGPKETQYF. The chain links TRBV24-1 to TRBJ2-5, with 8 bases matching TRBD2. V trimming: 3 bases; J trimming: 3 bases; junction bases outside the gene matches: 8. This CDR3 comprises 16 residues. Looked up from germline, CDR1 is KGHDR and CDR2 is SFDVKD.